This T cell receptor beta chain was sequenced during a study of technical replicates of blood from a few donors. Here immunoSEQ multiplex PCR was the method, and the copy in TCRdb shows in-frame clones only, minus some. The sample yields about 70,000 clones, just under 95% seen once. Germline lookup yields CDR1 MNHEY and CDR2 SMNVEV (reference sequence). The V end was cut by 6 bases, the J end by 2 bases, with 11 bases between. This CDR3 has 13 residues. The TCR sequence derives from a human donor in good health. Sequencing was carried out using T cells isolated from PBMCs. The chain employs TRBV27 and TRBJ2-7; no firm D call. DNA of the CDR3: TGTGCCAGCAGACGAAGTGGGCCCTACGAGCAGTACTTC. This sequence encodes CASRRSGPYEQYF.